The 29 T cell receptor beta chains in this list originate from one sample, sequenced in a study of cytomegalovirus exposure and HLA in healthy donors. The PCR was carried out with 60 Vbeta primers and 13 Jbeta primers. Sequencing was performed with immunoSEQ multiplex PCR; in TCRdb, only in-frame clones are kept and a portion is missing. Seen here are tens of thousands of clones, around 77% observed once, and the top ten hold 3.5% to 4.5%. Sequencing was performed on PBMCs. The receptors derive from a man younger than 40 in good health and CMV-seronegative.

Notes on this clone: At one end, the junction sequence differs from germline, possibly due to a read error. The rearrangement uses TRBV7-9 and TRBJ2-1, with TRBD1 identical over 8 bases. This CDR3 is 17 amino acids long. CDR1 is SEHNR and CDR2 is FQNEAQ in the germline V gene (reference sequence). The CDR3 DNA reads as TGTGCCAGCAGATTAGTCGGACAGGGTACTTTTTACAATGAGCAGTTCTTC. Its translation: CASRLVGQGTFYNEQFF.

J is TRBJ1-4 and V is TRBV10-2; no firm D call. The V gene's germline CDR1 is WSHSY and CDR2 SAAADI. The V gene lost 0 bases and the J gene lost 2 bases, with 7 bases spanning the gap. CDR3 size: 15 residues. This CDR3 reads CASSESGDTNEKLFF. The CDR3 coding sequence is TGCGCCAGCAGTGAGTCCGGGGATACTAATGAAAAACTGTTTTTT.

The chain recombines TRBV4-3 with TRBJ1-4; TRBD1 aligns across 11 bases. With 4 bases clipped from V and 8 bases from J, the junction kept 3 bases outside the gene matches. The length of the CDR3 is 14 residues. Germline loops: CDR1 LGHNA, CDR2 YSLEER. The CDR3 reads CASSRGQGGEKLFF. The CDR3 DNA reads as TGCGCCAGCAGCCGGGGACAGGGGGGAGAAAAACTGTTTTTT.

V is TRBV2 and J is TRBJ1-5; no clear D. From germline, CDR1 is SNHLY and CDR2 FYNNEI. Trimming pared 6 bases from V and 1 base from J, leaving 10 bases between. The CDR3 runs 14 residues. CDR3 amino acids: CASRGGLSNQPQHF. The CDR3 DNA reads as TGTGCCAGCAGGGGAGGTTTGAGCAATCAGCCCCAGCATTTT.

The rearrangement joins TRBV6-5 to TRBJ1-2, with 9 positions matching TRBD1. The CDR3 consists of 13 residues. Germline assignment: CDR1 MNHEY and CDR2 SVGAGI. V trimming: 5 bases; J trimming: 8 bases; junction bases outside the gene matches: 6. CDR3 bases: TGTGCCAGCAGTAGGGGACAGGGCCGAGGCTACACCTTC. Protein: CASSRGQGRGYTF.

The rearrangement uses TRBV5-1 and TRBJ2-7, with 7 bases identical to TRBD2. The CDR3 is 15 residues long. Unmatched junction bases numbered 4, after V lost 0 bases and J lost 1 base. Per the germline V gene, CDR1 is SGHRS and CDR2 is YFSETQ. CDR3 sequence (DNA): TGCGCCAGCAGCTTGGACGGGGGGAATTCCTACGAGCAGTACTTC. This encodes CASSLDGGNSYEQYF.

This clone was recorded once. This chain uses TRBV10-3 with TRBJ1-6, with D perhaps TRBD1 (5 bases). The germline V gene has CDR1 ENHRY and CDR2 SYGVKD. CDR3 size: 12 residues. Trimming cost V 6 bases and J 13 bases, with 13 bases left between them. CDR3 DNA sequence: TGTGCCATCAGGGATACTGGGGCGCCCCTCCACTTT. It specifies CAIRDTGAPLHF.

This clone was seen just once. V gene TRBV11-2 combines with J gene TRBJ2-7; 8 nucleotides agree with TRBD1. The trim removed 4 bases at V and 3 bases at J, leaving 11 bases unmatched. CDR1 is SGHAT, CDR2 FQNNGV, per germline. The CDR3 extends over 16 amino acids. In DNA form, the CDR3 reads TGTGCCAGCAGCTCCCTACGGGACAGGTCTGGCTACGAGCAGTACTTC. It codes for CASSSLRDRSGYEQYF.

J is TRBJ2-2 and V is TRBV7-6, with 9 bases aligning to TRBD1. The junction had 7 bases not matched to a gene; V was cut back by 5 bases and J by 3 bases. The length of the CDR3 is 16 residues. Germline V gives CDR1 SGHVS, CDR2 FNYEAQ. The CDR3 reads CASSHTGTGYTGELFF. As DNA, the CDR3 is TGTGCCAGCAGCCATACTGGGACAGGGTACACCGGGGAGCTGTTTTTT.

The chain recombines TRBV7-9 with TRBJ2-7; 12 nucleotides match TRBD2. Germline assignment: CDR1 SEHNR and CDR2 FQNEAQ (reference sequence). The CDR3 is made up of 14 amino acids. The J segment lost 6 bases and the V segment lost 3 bases, leaving 3 bases of the junction unmatched. The CDR3 bases are TGTGCCAGCAGCTTCGCTAGCGGGGGGGGCGAGCAGTACTTC. Its protein product is CASSFASGGGEQYF.

V gene TRBV19 combines with J gene TRBJ1-1; tentative D call: TRBD1 (6 bases). Germline values: CDR1 LNHDA, CDR2 SQIVND (reference sequence). This CDR3 has 13 residues. The V end was cut by 0 bases, the J end by 8 bases, with 10 bases between. CDR3 sequence reads: CASSIEGHREAFF. CDR3 DNA: TGTGCCAGTAGTATAGAGGGACACAGAGAAGCTTTCTTT. The entire variable domain, with the rest obtained from reference TRBV19 and TRBJ1-1, is as follows: DGGITQSPKYLFRKEGQNVTLSCEQNLNHDAMYWYRQDPGQGLRLIYYSQIVNDFQKGDIAEGYSVSREKKESFPLTVTSAQKNPTAFYLCASSIEGHREAFFGQGTRLTVV.

The CDR3 DNA follows: TGTGCCAGCAAGGGACACCAGAACACTGAAGCTTTCTTT. It translates to CASKGHQNTEAFF. V gene TRBV4-2 combines with J gene TRBJ1-1; TRBD1 is a possible D gene (6 bases). This CDR3 has 13 amino acids. Germline V gives CDR1 LGHNA, CDR2 YNFKEQ. V was trimmed by 7 bases and J by 1 base, leaving 10 bases between them.

A few counts support this clone. The chain employs TRBV7-8 and TRBJ2-7; the D is unclear. The germline CDR1 and CDR2 sequences are SGHVS and FQNEAQ. The CDR3 is 14 amino acids. The V end was cut by 0 bases, the J end by 0 bases, with 6 bases between. The CDR3 loop is CASSLARSSYEQYF. In DNA form, the CDR3 reads TGTGCCAGCAGCTTAGCGAGGAGCTCCTACGAGCAGTACTTC.

The chain combines TRBV6-1 with TRBJ2-3; 8 bases are a match to TRBD2. The CDR3 loop spans 14 amino acids. From germline, CDR1 is MNHNS and CDR2 SASEGT. Trimming at V came to 5 bases and at J to 6 bases, leaving 7 bases not matched to a gene. The CDR3 nucleotides are TGTGCCAGCAGTCCTCGGGAGGGAGTGGATACGCAGTATTTT. It specifies CASSPREGVDTQYF.

The CDR3 DNA reads as TGTGCCAGTCTTCCCGGGACTAGCGGGAGGTCCTCCTACAATGAGCAGTTCTTC. This codes for CASLPGTSGRSSYNEQFF. This sequence joins TRBV2 and TRBJ2-1, with 15 bases identical to TRBD2. Germline V gene lookup returns CDR1 SNHLY and CDR2 FYNNEI. The junction had 9 bases not matched to a gene; V was cut back by 9 bases and J by 0 bases. This CDR3 region has 18 residues.

V usage is TRBV6-5 and J usage is TRBJ2-1; 8 bases fit TRBD2. Germline loops: CDR1 MNHEY, CDR2 SVGAGI. The length of the CDR3 is 15 residues. The V and J ends lost 3 bases and 2 bases, in that order; junction bases with no gene match: 3. CDR3: CASSYAGGAYNEQFF. The CDR3 coding sequence is TGTGCCAGCAGTTATGCGGGGGGCGCCTACAATGAGCAGTTCTTC.

On this clone itself: Other nucleotide sequences in the sample specify the same CDR3. V usage is TRBV28 and J usage is TRBJ1-2; no reliable D call. V was cut by 2 bases and J by 1 base, with 5 bases left in between. This CDR3 comprises 13 residues. The germline gives CDR1 MDHEN, CDR2 SYDVKM. The CDR3 is CASSLRGNYGYTF. The DNA of the CDR3 is TGTGCCAGCAGTTTACGGGGTAACTATGGCTACACCTTC.

This sequence joins TRBV6-4 and TRBJ2-1, with 13 bases that match TRBD2. V trimming: 6 bases; J trimming: 9 bases; junction bases outside the gene matches: 11. Germline V gives CDR1 MRHNA, CDR2 SNTAGT. The CDR3 is made up of 16 amino acids. Written as DNA, the CDR3 is TGTGCCAGCAGCCGGACTAGCGGGAGAGGGGTGGGTGAGCAGTTCTTC. Protein sequence: CASSRTSGRGVGEQFF.

This clone was seen a handful of times. V is TRBV10-1 and J is TRBJ2-3, with D possibly being TRBD2 (5 bases). The V and J ends lost 4 bases and 5 bases respectively, with 10 bases between them. CDR3 length: 13 amino acids. CDR1 and CDR2 (germline): WNHNN, SYGVQD (reference sequence). CDR3 nucleotide sequence: TGCGCCAGCAGTGTTGAGGCGGGAGATACGCAGTATTTT. Its translation is CASSVEAGDTQYF.

This clone is a singleton in its sample. The V gene is TRBV6-4, the J gene TRBJ2-2, with D uncertain. CDR1 is MRHNA and CDR2 is SNTAGT in the germline V gene. Trimming cost V 2 bases and J 1 base, with 5 bases left between them. This CDR3 comprises 14 residues. Here the CDR3 reads CASSDAGNTGELFF. The CDR3 DNA reads TGTGCCAGCAGTGACGCAGGGAACACCGGGGAGCTGTTTTTT.

This clone was observed a handful of times. The J gene is TRBJ2-7, the V gene TRBV7-8, with D possibly being TRBD2 (6 bases). The CDR3 runs 16 residues. Trimming shortened V by 1 base and J by 1 base, and 14 bases separated the two germline ends. The germline CDR1 and CDR2 sequences are SGHVS and FQNEAQ. This chain's CDR3 is CASSLDRGRLSYEQYF. CDR3 nucleotides: TGTGCCAGCAGCTTAGACCGGGGGAGATTATCCTACGAGCAGTACTTC.

The chain employs TRBV19 and TRBJ1-1, with D perhaps TRBD1 (6 bases). Germline loops: CDR1 LNHDA, CDR2 SQIVND (reference sequence). V lost 7 bases, J lost 1 base, and 13 bases lay in between. The length of the CDR3 is 14 residues. The CDR3 nucleotides read TGTGCCAGTACGCAACCAGGGGAGAACACTGAAGCTTTCTTT. Protein sequence: CASTQPGENTEAFF.

This sequence joins TRBV2 and TRBJ2-7; 8 positions agree with TRBD1. Germline-derived CDR1 and CDR2 are SNHLY and FYNNEI. After removal of 6 bases from V and 1 base from J, the junction contained 11 bases not matched to a gene. The length of the CDR3 is 16 residues. The CDR3 sequence is CASSEFTGGRSYEQYF. The DNA for the CDR3 is TGTGCCAGCAGCGAATTTACAGGGGGTAGGTCCTACGAGCAGTACTTC.

The chain employs TRBV10-2 and TRBJ2-1, with TRBD2 matching 7 bases. The J segment lost 3 bases and the V segment lost 4 bases, leaving 3 bases of the junction unmatched. The CDR3 totals 14 residues. Germline-derived CDR1 and CDR2 are WSHSY and SAAADI. In DNA form, the CDR3 reads TGCGCCAGCAGTGCCCAGCGGGACTACAATGAGCAGTTCTTC. Its translation is CASSAQRDYNEQFF.

The chain links TRBV5-1 to TRBJ1-1; 7 bases fit TRBD1. This CDR3 spans 14 amino acids. Germline values: CDR1 SGHRS, CDR2 YFSETQ. The V segment lost 4 bases and the J segment 8 bases; nucleotides outside the gene matches: 11. The CDR3 protein is CASSGGTAGSEAFF. The CDR3 DNA sequence: TGCGCCAGCAGCGGGGGGACAGCCGGATCGGAAGCTTTCTTT.

The chain combines TRBV18 with TRBJ1-2; 7 bases agree with TRBD1. This CDR3 spans 15 amino acids. CDR1 and CDR2 from the germline V gene are KGHSH and LQKENI. The V segment lost 3 bases and the J segment 9 bases; nucleotides outside the gene matches: 13. CDR3 sequence: CASSPPTTGILSYTF. In DNA, the CDR3 is TGTGCCAGCTCACCCCCAACGACAGGGATCCTTAGCTACACCTTC.

Concerning this clone: One end of the junction fails to match germline, which may point to a read error. V usage is TRBV18 and J usage is TRBJ2-1; 13 bases are shared with TRBD2. The CDR3 extends over 15 amino acids. The germline V gene encodes CDR1 KGHSH and CDR2 LQKENI. The chain's CDR3 is CASSPLAGGDNEQFF. Here the CDR3 DNA reads TGTGCCAGCTCCCCACTAGCGGGAGGGGACAATGAGCAGTTCTTC.

The chain has TRBV5-6 and TRBJ1-1; D is unresolved. The V end lost 0 bases, the J end lost 1 base, and 10 bases lay between the germline ends. Germline lookup yields CDR1 SGHDT and CDR2 YYEEEE. This CDR3 has 15 residues. For the CDR3, the DNA is TGTGCCAGCAGCTTGGAAAGGAGAGGGAACACTGAAGCTTTCTTT. It translates to CASSLERRGNTEAFF.

The rearrangement links TRBV4-2 to TRBJ2-5, with unresolved D. The end of the DNA aligns better with TRBJ2-7, so the J call may be wrong. This CDR3 comprises 12 residues. Germline V CDR1 and CDR2: LGHNA, YNFKEQ. DNA of the CDR3: TGTGCCAGCAGCCAAAGGGACTACGAGCAGTACTTC. As protein: CASSQRDYEQYF.